The next 15 T cell receptor beta chains were all read from a single sample in a study of OX40 agonist ivuxolimab in advanced cancers. Method: immunoSEQ multiplex PCR; TCRdb's copy keeps in-frame clones and lacks some. The sample has more than 25,000 clones, approximately 88% seen once; the top ten hold around 26%. Sequencing was performed on CD4+ or CD8+ T cells sorted from blood, taken in a trial of the OX40 agonist ivuxolimab. These receptors originate from an adult with an advanced solid tumor such as melanoma, head and neck, liver or kidney cancer.

The V call is TRBV19, the J call TRBJ2-7; the D gene is possibly TRBD2 (6 bases). Looked up from germline, CDR1 is LNHDA and CDR2 is SQIVND (reference sequence). The length of the CDR3 is 14 residues. Trimming took off 6 bases at V and 0 bases at J, with 12 bases between the two ends. The CDR3 DNA reads as TGTGCCAGTAGCGGGACTGCCCTCTCCTACGAGCAGTACTTC. This sequence encodes CASSGTALSYEQYF.

Turning to this clone: Different DNA sequences within this sample yield the same CDR3. The chain recombines TRBV28 with TRBJ1-6; possibly TRBD1 for D (5 bases). Trimming removed 3 bases from V and 12 bases from J, with 9 bases in between. The CDR3 has 12 residues. Germline V gives CDR1 MDHEN, CDR2 SYDVKM. The CDR3 sequence: CASSLPRGPLHF. In nucleotides, the CDR3 is TGTGCCAGCAGTTTGCCAAGGGGACCCCTCCACTTT.

This rearrangement joins TRBV28 to TRBJ2-2, with 10 nucleotides matching TRBD1. The CDR3 sequence is 19 residues long. V lost 7 bases and J lost 5; bases outside the gene matches: 19. Germline V gene sequence: CDR1 MDHEN, CDR2 SYDVKM. This CDR3 reads CASTPGVVWDRGWTGELFF. The CDR3 DNA reads TGTGCCAGCACCCCGGGGGTGGTCTGGGACAGGGGCTGGACCGGGGAGCTGTTTTTT.

The V call is TRBV30, the J call TRBJ2-7; D ambiguous. Germline V CDR1 and CDR2: GTSNPN, SVGIG (reference sequence). V was clipped by 2 bases and J by 2 bases, with 4 bases between them. There are 11 residues in the CDR3. CDR3 residues: CAWSFTYEQYF. In DNA form, the CDR3 reads TGTGCCTGGAGTTTTACCTACGAGCAGTACTTC.

This chain joins TRBV27 and TRBJ1-5; D unclear. The germline gives CDR1 MNHEY, CDR2 SMNVEV (reference sequence). Trimming cost V 2 bases and J 6 bases, with 2 bases left between them. The CDR3 is 11 amino acids. CDR3 coding DNA: TGTGCCAGCAGTTTAGGTCAGCCCCAGCATTTT. Protein: CASSLGQPQHF.

The CDR3 region has the DNA TGTGCCAGCACAAGGGGGGACGAAGAGACCCAGTACTTC. It translates to CASTRGDEETQYF. The V gene is TRBV7-6, the J gene TRBJ2-5, with D perhaps given as TRBD1 or TRBD2 (6 bases each). The V and J ends lost 7 bases and 3 bases respectively, with 12 bases between them. Germline CDR1 and CDR2: SGHVS and FNYEAQ. CDR3 length: 13 residues.

The chain carries TRBV28 and TRBJ1-2; 9 nucleotides agree with TRBD1. Germline CDR1 reads MDHEN; CDR2 reads SYDVKM. The CDR3 has 15 residues. V was clipped by 5 bases and J by 6 bases; unmatched bases: 10. For the CDR3, the DNA is TGTGCCAGCAGTGACGGGACAGGGATTGAGAATGGCTACACCTTC. It yields the protein CASSDGTGIENGYTF.

The CDR3 DNA follows: TGTGCCTGGAGTGTACCGGGGGCTAATGAAAAACTGTTTTTT. Its translation is CAWSVPGANEKLFF. This chain links TRBV30 with TRBJ1-4; maybe TRBD1 (5 bases). The CDR3 contains 14 residues. The germline V gene encodes CDR1 GTSNPN and CDR2 SVGIG (reference sequence). V gave up 0 bases and J gave up 3 bases, with 8 bases separating them. The full variable domain, in which reference TRBV30 and TRBJ1-4 provide the parts outside the CDR3, is SQTIHQWPATLVQPVGSPLSLECTVEGTSNPNLYWYRQAAGRGLQLLFYSVGIGQISSEVPQNLSASRPQDRQFILSSKKLLLSDSGFYLCAWSVPGANEKLFFGSGTQLSVL.

The chain links TRBV27 to TRBJ2-1; the D gene could be TRBD1 or TRBD2 (5 bases each). The CDR3 consists of 16 residues. The ends were cut back, 2 bases at V and 2 bases at J, with 13 bases in the middle. Germline V gene data show CDR1 as MNHEY and CDR2 as SMNVEV (reference sequence). The CDR3 nucleotides are TGTGCCAGCAGTTTACCCGGGGCCAATCCCTACAATGAGCAGTTCTTC. Translated, it gives CASSLPGANPYNEQFF.

The chain has TRBV2 and TRBJ1-2; D unclear. The CDR3 consists of 13 residues. V lost 7 bases and J 8 bases, leaving 17 bases between the germline ends. CDR1 and CDR2 (germline): SNHLY, FYNNEI. The CDR3 here is CASNPYEGGGYTF. The CDR3 DNA follows: TGTGCCAGCAACCCTTATGAGGGTGGCGGCTACACCTTC.

This clone was recorded only once. The DNA of the CDR3 is TGTGCCAGCAGGGTGACAGGGTCAGGGAACACTGAAGCTTTCTTT. Translated: CASRVTGSGNTEAFF. This chain joins TRBV27 and TRBJ1-1; 7 bases map to TRBD1. Germline loops: CDR1 MNHEY, CDR2 SMNVEV (reference sequence). This CDR3 is 15 amino acids long. With V trimmed by 6 bases and J by 1 base, 8 bases remained unmatched.

The chain is built from TRBV27 and TRBJ1-2; the D is unclear. With 2 bases removed from V and 0 bases from J, the gap between germline ends came to 7 bases. The CDR3 sequence is 14 residues long. Per the germline V gene, CDR1 is MNHEY and CDR2 is SMNVEV (reference sequence). The CDR3 DNA sequence: TGTGCCAGCAGTTTAAGGCCATCTAACTATGGCTACACCTTC. It codes for CASSLRPSNYGYTF.

The chain carries TRBV19 and TRBJ1-2; D is undetermined. V gave up 3 bases and J gave up 0 bases, with 5 bases separating them. Germline lookup yields CDR1 LNHDA and CDR2 SQIVND (reference sequence). The CDR3 extends over 13 amino acids. The CDR3 nucleotides are TGTGCCAGTAGTATCAATACTAACTATGGCTACACCTTC. Protein product: CASSINTNYGYTF.

The chain employs TRBV15 and TRBJ1-2, with 7 bases identical to TRBD1. Unmatched junction bases numbered 8, after V lost 0 bases and J lost 4 bases. Germline V gene data show CDR1 as LNHNV and CDR2 as YYDKDF (reference sequence). The CDR3 runs to 16 residues. Written as DNA, the CDR3 is TGTGCCACCAGCAGAGAGAAGGACAGGCCTGGCTATGGCTACACCTTC. Translation: CATSREKDRPGYGYTF.

The chain links TRBV28 to TRBJ2-7, with 8 bases fitting TRBD1. There are 12 residues in the CDR3. CDR1 is MDHEN, CDR2 SYDVKM, per germline. The junction had 5 bases not matched to a gene; V was cut back by 6 bases and J by 7 bases. CDR3 in DNA: TGTGCCAGCAGCCGGACAGGGAGGGAGCAGTACTTC. Its protein is CASSRTGREQYF.